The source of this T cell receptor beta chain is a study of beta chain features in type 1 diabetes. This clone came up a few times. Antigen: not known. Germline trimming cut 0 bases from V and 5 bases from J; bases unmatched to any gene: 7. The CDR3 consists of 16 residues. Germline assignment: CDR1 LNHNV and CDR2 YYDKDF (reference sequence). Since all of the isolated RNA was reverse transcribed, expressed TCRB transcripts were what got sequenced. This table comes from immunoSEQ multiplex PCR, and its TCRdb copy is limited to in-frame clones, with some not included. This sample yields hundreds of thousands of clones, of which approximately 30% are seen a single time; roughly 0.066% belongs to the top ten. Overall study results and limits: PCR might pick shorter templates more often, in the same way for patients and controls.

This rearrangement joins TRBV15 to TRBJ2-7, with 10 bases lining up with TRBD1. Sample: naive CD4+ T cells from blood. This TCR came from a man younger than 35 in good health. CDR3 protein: CATSRDLGQGIDEQYF. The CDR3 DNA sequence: TGTGCCACCAGCAGAGATTTGGGACAGGGGATCGACGAGCAGTACTTC.